One sample yielded the 17 T cell receptor beta chains listed below, sequenced in a study of beta chain features in type 1 diabetes. Expressed TCRB transcripts got sequenced, as all isolated RNA was reverse transcribed. Profiled with immunoSEQ multiplex PCR; TCRdb holds only in-frame clones, not every one. The data contain 350,000 or so clones, around 19% of them singletons. Material for sequencing was naive CD4+ T cells from blood. The receptor source for this set is a woman under 30 in good health.

This rearrangement joins TRBV9 to TRBJ1-3; possible D gene TRBD1, 5 bases. The germline V gene encodes CDR1 SGDLS and CDR2 YYNGEE. The ends were cut back, 4 bases at V and 0 bases at J, with 14 bases in the middle. The CDR3 has 16 amino acids. CDR3 residues: CASSPMDTFSGNTIYF. The CDR3, as DNA: TGTGCCAGCAGCCCCATGGACACCTTCTCTGGAAACACCATATATTTT.

This clone was counted a few times. The CDR3: CASSLPGGSYEQYF. The CDR3, as DNA: TGTGCCAGCAGCTTACCAGGGGGATCCTACGAGCAGTACTTC. The rearrangement joins TRBV5-4 to TRBJ2-7; 7 bases match TRBD1. V lost 2 bases and J lost 1; bases outside the gene matches: 3. This CDR3 comprises 14 residues. Germline CDR1 is SGHNT and CDR2 is YYREEE (reference sequence).

This clone has a handful of counts. One junction end does not reproduce the germline sequence, and a read error may be involved. This chain joins TRBV5-1 and TRBJ2-5; D gene uncertain. In germline, CDR1 is SGHRS, CDR2 YFSETQ. This CDR3 contains 15 residues. The CDR3 loop reads CASTLVPTFQETQYF. DNA for the CDR3: TGCGCCAGCACCTTGGTCCCTACGTTCCAAGAGACCCAGTACTTC.

This sequence joins TRBV25-1 and TRBJ2-3; 12 bases are shared with TRBD2. The CDR3 is 16 residues long. CDR1 is MGHDK, CDR2 SYGVNS, per germline. V lost 3 bases, J lost 7 bases, and 8 bases stayed unmatched. CDR3 protein: CASSDPTSGRLYTQYF. CDR3 nucleotides: TGTGCCAGCAGTGACCCGACTAGCGGGAGACTGTATACGCAGTATTTT.

The J gene is TRBJ2-7, the V gene TRBV21-1; no check of the table's D call, TRBD2, against the DNA was made. TRBV21-1 is a listed pseudogene. This CDR3 is 8 amino acids long. CDR3: CASRAGEV. The CDR3 nucleotides are TGTGCCAGCAGGGCGGGCGAGGTC.

This clone was picked up a small number of times. The chain combines TRBV9 with TRBJ2-1; D not resolved. CDR1 and CDR2 from the germline V gene are SGDLS and YYNGEE. The CDR3 extends over 15 amino acids. The V end was cut by 3 bases, the J end by 0 bases, with 10 bases between. CDR3 coding DNA: TGTGCCAGCAGCGCCGACCGCGGCTCCTACAATGAGCAGTTCTTC. Its translation: CASSADRGSYNEQFF. Variable domain in full (rest from reference TRBV9 and TRBJ2-1): DSGVTQTPKHLITATGQRVTLRCSPRSGDLSVYWYQQSLDQGLQFLIQYYNGEERAKGNILERFSAQQFPDLHSELNLSSLELGDSALYFCASSADRGSYNEQFFGPGTRLTVL.

The chain recombines TRBV11-3 with TRBJ2-3; a possible D gene is TRBD1 (5 bases). The CDR3 runs to 18 residues. Trimming cost V 0 bases and J 0 bases, with 16 bases left between them. Germline V gene sequence: CDR1 SGHNT, CDR2 YENEEA. CDR3 in DNA: TGTGCCAGCAGCTTAGATCTTGTGATGGGGCCTAGCACAGATACGCAGTATTTT. This encodes CASSLDLVMGPSTDTQYF.

This clone was recorded a few times. The chain is built from TRBV29-1 and TRBJ1-2; no clear D. The length of the CDR3 is 12 residues. Germline CDR1 and CDR2: SQVTM and ANQGSEA. V dropped 4 bases and J dropped 4 bases, with 10 bases sitting between them. CDR3 nucleotides: TGCAGCGTTGCCCAACAAATCTATGGCTACACCTTC. Its protein is CSVAQQIYGYTF.

A remark on this clone: The same CDR3 is also encoded by other DNA sequences in this sample. The chain joins TRBV7-2 to TRBJ2-5, with D possibly TRBD1 on 5 matching bases. Trimming took off 5 bases at V and 1 base at J, with 8 bases between the two ends. The CDR3 has 13 amino acids. The germline gives CDR1 SGHTA, CDR2 FQGNSA. In DNA form, the CDR3 reads TGTGCCAGCAGCCGAGACAGCCAAGAGACCCAGTACTTC. Translating gives CASSRDSQETQYF. The full variable domain, in which reference TRBV7-2 and TRBJ2-5 provide the parts outside the CDR3, is GAGVSQSPSNKVTEKGKDVELRCDPISGHTALYWYRQSLGQGLEFLIYFQGNSAPDKSGLPSDRFSAERTGGSVSTLTIQRTQQEDSAVYLCASSRDSQETQYFGPGTRLLVL.

The chain couples TRBV7-9 to TRBJ2-2; D ambiguous. Germline CDR1 reads SEHNR; CDR2 reads FQNEAQ (reference sequence). There are 15 residues in the CDR3. The ends were cut back, 11 bases at V and 6 bases at J, with 22 bases in the middle. The CDR3 nucleotides read TGTGCCCTTGTCGGCGGCGCAGCTGTCCCCGGGGAGCTGTTTTTT. Its protein product is CALVGGAAVPGELFF.

This clone occurred a few times. V usage is TRBV5-1 and J usage is TRBJ2-1, with 11 bases aligning to TRBD2. Germline V CDR1 and CDR2: SGHRS, YFSETQ. CDR3 length: 17 residues. Losses at the gene ends were 3 bases for V and 8 bases for J; bases not matched to a gene: 13. CDR3 sequence: CASSYTSGSSPRDEQFF. Here the CDR3 DNA reads TGCGCCAGCAGCTACACTAGCGGGAGCAGCCCGCGGGATGAGCAGTTCTTC.

The chain employs TRBV7-9 and TRBJ2-7; 8 bases match TRBD1. Germline-derived CDR1 and CDR2 are SEHNR and FQNEAQ (reference sequence). The CDR3 covers 14 residues. V trimming: 7 bases; J trimming: 3 bases; junction bases outside the gene matches: 8. The CDR3 sequence is CASMRTGSFYEQYF. The CDR3 nucleotides read TGTGCCAGCATGCGGACAGGGTCCTTCTACGAGCAGTACTTC. Based on the CDR3 plus reference TRBV7-9 and TRBJ2-7, the full variable domain is DTGVSQNPRHKITKRGQNVTFRCDPISEHNRLYWYRQTLGQGPEFLTYFQNEAQLEKSRLLSDRFSAERPKGSFSTLEIQRTEQGDSAMYLCASMRTGSFYEQYFGPGTRLTVT.

This clone has just a few counts. The chain employs TRBV5-6 and TRBJ2-4; TRBD2 aligns across 7 bases. Germline values: CDR1 SGHDT, CDR2 YYEEEE. CDR3 length: 14 amino acids. V was clipped by 3 bases and J by 8 bases; unmatched bases: 8. CDR3 protein: CASSSGTNPDIQYF. Written as DNA, the CDR3 is TGTGCCAGCAGCTCTGGGACTAACCCGGACATTCAGTACTTC.

Only a few counts were recorded for this clone. The chain carries TRBV7-8 and TRBJ2-7; D is possibly TRBD1 (5 bases). Deletions cut 3 bases from V and 7 bases from J, with 22 bases between. CDR3 length: 16 residues. Germline V lookup: CDR1 SGHVS, CDR2 FQNEAQ. The CDR3 DNA is TGTGCCAGCAGCTTGATATGGGCAGGGTTGCACTGGGAGCAGTACTTC. Translating it yields CASSLIWAGLHWEQYF.

This clone has only a few counts. The chain recombines TRBV7-3 with TRBJ2-5; 8 bases match TRBD2. The trim removed 5 bases at V and 4 bases at J, leaving 12 bases unmatched. The CDR3 runs 16 residues. Germline V gene lookup returns CDR1 SGHTA and CDR2 FQGTGA. The CDR3 DNA sequence: TGTGCCAGCAGCCCAGGCCCGACTAGCGCGCTAGAGACCCAGTACTTC. Protein sequence: CASSPGPTSALETQYF.

V and J are TRBV7-2 and TRBJ2-7, with 8 positions matching TRBD1. The CDR3 spans 15 residues. The ends lost 3 bases at V and 2 bases at J; junction bases unmatched: 6. CDR1 and CDR2 (germline): SGHTA, FQGNSA. The DNA of the CDR3 is TGTGCCAGCAGCTTTGGAAAGGACAGGGCCTACGAGCAGTACTTC. Its protein is CASSFGKDRAYEQYF.

This clone was seen a handful of times. The gene calls are TRBV4-3 and TRBJ2-3; D is unclear. Germline-derived CDR1 and CDR2 are LGHNA and YSLEER. The CDR3 sequence is 17 residues long. Trimming stripped 0 bases from V and 6 bases from J, with 19 bases between. The CDR3 DNA is TGCGCCAGCAGCCAAGATTATTCAGCGCCTCCGCCTGATACGCAGTATTTT. This gives the protein CASSQDYSAPPPDTQYF.